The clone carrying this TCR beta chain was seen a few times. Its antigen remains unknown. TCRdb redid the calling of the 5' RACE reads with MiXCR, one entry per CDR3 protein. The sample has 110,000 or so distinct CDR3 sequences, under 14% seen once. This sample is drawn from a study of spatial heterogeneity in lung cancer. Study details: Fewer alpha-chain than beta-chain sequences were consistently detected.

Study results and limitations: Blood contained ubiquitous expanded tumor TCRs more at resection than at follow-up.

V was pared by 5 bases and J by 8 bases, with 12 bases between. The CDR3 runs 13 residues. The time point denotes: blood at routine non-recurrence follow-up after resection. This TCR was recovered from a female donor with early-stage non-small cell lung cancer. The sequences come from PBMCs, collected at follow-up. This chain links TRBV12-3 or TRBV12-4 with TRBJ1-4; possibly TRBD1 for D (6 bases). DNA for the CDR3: TGTGCCAGCAGTATGGGACATAGGGAAAAACTGTTTTTT. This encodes CASSMGHREKLFF.